These T cell receptor beta chains were read from a single sample in a study of cytomegalovirus exposure and HLA in healthy donors. Method: immunoSEQ multiplex PCR; TCRdb's copy keeps in-frame clones and lacks some. The listing contains roughly 53,000 clones. Input material: PBMCs. The receptor set was obtained from a female donor in good health and CMV-seronegative. Each CDR3 is given with its conserved first and last residue. D genes are given only for firm matches.

length	V	D	J	DNA	CDR3
14	TRBV2	TRBD1	TRBJ1-4	TGTGCCAGCGAGGAGGGGGCCGTCAATGAAAAACTGTTTTTT	CASEEGAVNEKLFF
16	TRBV6-4	TRBD2	TRBJ2-1	TGTGCCAGCAGTCCCTCCGGGACTAGCGGCTACAATGAGCAGTTCTTC	CASSPSGTSGYNEQFF
12	TRBV6-1	.	TRBJ2-2	TGTGCCAGCAGCGGAGTTACCGGGGAGCTGTTTTTT	CASSGVTGELFF
14	TRBV9	.	TRBJ2-3	TGTGCCAGCAGCGTAGGCAGGATAACAGATACGCAGTATTTT	CASSVGRITDTQYF
14	TRBV19	.	TRBJ2-6	TGTGCCAGTAGCGCGGATTCTGGGGCCAACGTCCTGACTTTC	CASSADSGANVLTF
16	TRBV9	.	TRBJ1-3	TGTGCCAGCAGCGCCCAACAGGGAGCATCTGGAAACACCATATATTTT	CASSAQQGASGNTIYF
18	TRBV5-1	TRBD2	TRBJ2-7	TGCGCCAGCAGCTGGGGGAGTACTAGCGGGGGGACGCCCCACGAGCAGTACTTC	CASSWGSTSGGTPHEQYF
16	TRBV18	TRBD1	TRBJ1-1	TGTGCCAGCTCACCACGTAAGACAGGGTTGGACACTGAAGCTTTCTTT	CASSPRKTGLDTEAFF
12	TRBV18	.	TRBJ2-1	TGTGCCAGCTCACCACAAGCCTATGAGCAGTTCTTC	CASSPQAYEQFF
14	TRBV7-3	.	TRBJ1-1	TGTGCCAGCAGCTTATCTGGAGCTGACACTGAAGCTTTCTTT	CASSLSGADTEAFF
14	TRBV4-3	.	TRBJ1-2	TGCGCCAGCAGCCCCCCGGGGAGGCCCCATGGCTACACCTTC	CASSPPGRPHGYTF
15	TRBV6-6	.	TRBJ2-5	TGTGCCAGCAGTACAAAGAGACAGCCCCAAGAGACCCAGTACTTC	CASSTKRQPQETQYF
14	TRBV6-1	.	TRBJ2-1	TGTGCCAGCAGGCAGGGGTCAGCCTACAATGAGCAGTTCTTC	CASRQGSAYNEQFF
18	TRBV11-3	.	TRBJ1-1	TGTGCCAGCAGCCCTTTGAGGGGGTGGCGTGAGGTTGACACTGAAGCTTTCTTT	CASSPLRGWREVDTEAFF
16	TRBV15	.	TRBJ1-2	TGTGCCACCAGCAGAGATCAGGACACCCGTTGGGATGGCTACACCTTC	CATSRDQDTRWDGYTF
15	TRBV6-1	.	TRBJ2-7	TGTGCCAGCACCCGGACAGCCCAATTCTCCTACGAGCAGTACTTC	CASTRTAQFSYEQYF